This T cell receptor beta chain was sequenced during a study of T cells after yellow fever vaccination. At the level of the study: Low-cell-number fractions underwent preparation using SMART-Seq v4 Ultra Low Input. Study-wide results and caveats: Some clonotypes were seen in both the CD4 and the CD8 compartments. These made up a small share and likely arose from convergent recombination.

CDR3 length: 15 amino acids. The V and J ends lost 7 bases and 6 bases respectively, with 18 bases between them. Template-switching 5'RACE yielded the TCR cDNA; a universal primer site and UMIs were added in the process. TCRdb independently ran MiXCR on the 5' RACE reads; one entry per CDR3 protein. In the table there are about 85,000 distinct CDR3 sequences, less than 15% of which are singletons. Here the sequenced sample was CD8+ T cells not binding an NS4B(214-222) dextramer, sorted from PBMCs, taken approximately 20 days after the first yellow fever vaccination. This sequence originates from a man aged 18-30 years who received the YFV17D yellow fever vaccine. The genes are TRBV12-3 or TRBV12-4 and TRBJ2-2; unclear D gene. This chain's CDR3 is CASTHPTGAPGELFF. The CDR3 region has the DNA TGTGCCAGCACCCACCCGACCGGAGCCCCCGGGGAGCTGTTTTTT.